This is a list of T cell receptor beta chains from one sample in a study of human T cells and chemical hapten exposure. TCRdb used MiXCR to reprocess the RACE reads, holding one entry per CDR3 protein. Of under 450,000 distinct CDR3 sequences detected, approximately 4.4% appear once; the ten largest clones hold under 2.5%. Source: whole blood, taken in connection with sensitization to the hapten diphenylcyclopropenone (DPC). These receptors were obtained from a woman aged 45-59 years with alopecia areata. Some clones in this sample may be carry-over from other donors' samples. Both conserved end residues are part of each CDR3. Each record gives: clone size, J gene, D gene, V gene, CDR3 length, CDR3 DNA, CDR3 protein. The D gene is left open where the match is weak. Clone size, where shown, is once, few, many, or a class for clones that have expanded.

clone size: many; J gene: TRBJ2-1; D gene: NA; V gene: TRBV11-2; CDR3 length: 14; CDR3 DNA: TGTGCCAGTTGCAGGGACCCTTCAGCGAATGAGCAGTTCTTC; CDR3 protein: CASCRDPSANEQFF
clone size: few; J gene: TRBJ2-1; D gene: TRBD2; V gene: TRBV15; CDR3 length: 13; CDR3 DNA: TGTGCCACCAGCGGTAGCGGGGAACTTGAGCAGTTCTTC; CDR3 protein: CATSGSGELEQFF
clone size: many; J gene: TRBJ1-1; D gene: NA; V gene: TRBV6-2/TRBV6-3; CDR3 length: 12; CDR3 DNA: TGTGCCAGCAGTTACATAAACACTGAAGCTTTCTTT; CDR3 protein: CASSYINTEAFF
clone size: NA; J gene: TRBJ1-5; D gene: NA; V gene: TRBV4-1; CDR3 length: 15; CDR3 DNA: TGCGCCAGCAGCCAAGAATCCGGATTTCGACAGCCCCAGCATTTT; CDR3 protein: CASSQESGFRQPQHF
clone size: many; J gene: TRBJ2-2; D gene: NA; V gene: TRBV6-2/TRBV6-3; CDR3 length: 14; CDR3 DNA: TGTGCCAGCAGTTACCCCGTCGATACCGGGGAGCTGTTTTTT; CDR3 protein: CASSYPVDTGELFF
clone size: many; J gene: TRBJ2-3; D gene: TRBD2; V gene: TRBV6-2/TRBV6-3; CDR3 length: 19; CDR3 DNA: TGTGCCAGCAGTTACCCGACCGGGCTAGCGGGAGAAGGAACAGATACGCAGTATTTT; CDR3 protein: CASSYPTGLAGEGTDTQYF
clone size: many; J gene: TRBJ2-3; D gene: NA; V gene: TRBV4-3; CDR3 length: 15; CDR3 DNA: TGCGCCAGCAGCCCCGATGAGCAGGGCACAGATACGCAGTATTTT; CDR3 protein: CASSPDEQGTDTQYF
clone size: many; J gene: TRBJ1-6; D gene: NA; V gene: TRBV4-3; CDR3 length: 15; CDR3 DNA: TGCGCCAGCAGCCAAGATAAGTTCGTTAATTCACCCCTCCACTTT; CDR3 protein: CASSQDKFVNSPLHF
clone size: few; J gene: TRBJ2-7; D gene: NA; V gene: TRBV12-3/TRBV12-4; CDR3 length: 13; CDR3 DNA: TGTGCCAGCACCGAGACTGGGACCTACGAGCAGTACTTC; CDR3 protein: CASTETGTYEQYF
clone size: few; J gene: TRBJ2-5; D gene: TRBD2; V gene: TRBV7-3; CDR3 length: 20; CDR3 DNA: TGTGCCAGCAGCTTAATCCCCAGGACTAGCGGGGGGACTCAACAAGAGACCCAGTACTTC; CDR3 protein: CASSLIPRTSGGTQQETQYF
clone size: NA; J gene: TRBJ2-7; D gene: TRBD1; V gene: TRBV4-2; CDR3 length: 13; CDR3 DNA: TGTGCCAGCACCGCGACAGGGGGCTGCGAGCAGTACTTC; CDR3 protein: CASTATGGCEQYF
clone size: NA; J gene: TRBJ1-1; D gene: NA; V gene: TRBV28; CDR3 length: 14; CDR3 DNA: TGTGCCAGCAGTTTAGGGGTAGGCAGGGGTAAAGCTTTCTTT; CDR3 protein: CASSLGVGRGKAFF
clone size: many; J gene: TRBJ1-1; D gene: NA; V gene: TRBV5-1; CDR3 length: 15; CDR3 DNA: TGCGCCAGCAGCGGACGACGGGGTATGAACACTGAAGCTTTCTTT; CDR3 protein: CASSGRRGMNTEAFF
clone size: many; J gene: TRBJ1-2; D gene: NA; V gene: TRBV21-1; CDR3 length: 15; CDR3 DNA: TGTGCCAGCAGCAAAGTGGGGACAGTTAACTATGGCTACACCTTC; CDR3 protein: CASSKVGTVNYGYTF
clone size: many; J gene: TRBJ1-2; D gene: NA; V gene: TRBV27; CDR3 length: 15; CDR3 DNA: TGTGCCAGCAGTTTAGAGGGTCACCATCTCTATGGCTACACCTTC; CDR3 protein: CASSLEGHHLYGYTF
clone size: many; J gene: TRBJ1-6; D gene: NA; V gene: TRBV7-8; CDR3 length: 16; CDR3 DNA: TGTGCCAGCAGCCCACAGGGAAAAAGCGGAAATTCACCCCTCCACTTT; CDR3 protein: CASSPQGKSGNSPLHF
clone size: NA; J gene: TRBJ2-7; D gene: NA; V gene: TRBV21-1; CDR3 length: 14; CDR3 DNA: TGTGCCAGCAGCCCTCCGGGTATAGCGGGGGAGCAGTACTTC; CDR3 protein: CASSPPGIAGEQYF
clone size: many; J gene: TRBJ1-1; D gene: NA; V gene: TRBV5-1; CDR3 length: 12; CDR3 DNA: TGCGCCAGCAGCTTGGAAGGGGGGGAAGCTTTCTTT; CDR3 protein: CASSLEGGEAFF
clone size: many; J gene: TRBJ1-2; D gene: TRBD1; V gene: TRBV5-1; CDR3 length: 15; CDR3 DNA: TGCGCCAGCAGGCCGCCGGGACAGGGGACGGATGGCTACACCTTC; CDR3 protein: CASRPPGQGTDGYTF
clone size: many; J gene: TRBJ2-2; D gene: TRBD2; V gene: TRBV20-1; CDR3 length: 19; CDR3 DNA: TGCAGTGCTAGAGACCGAACCAGAACGGGACTAGCGAACACCGGGGAGCTGTTTTTT; CDR3 protein: CSARDRTRTGLANTGELFF
clone size: few; J gene: TRBJ1-2; D gene: NA; V gene: TRBV5-1; CDR3 length: 13; CDR3 DNA: TGCGCCAGCAGCTTAGACAGCCTGACCGGCTACACCTTC; CDR3 protein: CASSLDSLTGYTF
clone size: many; J gene: TRBJ2-2; D gene: NA; V gene: TRBV9; CDR3 length: 16; CDR3 DNA: TGTGCCAGCAGCCGTTCCGGGATCTTTAACACCGGGGAGCTGTTTTTT; CDR3 protein: CASSRSGIFNTGELFF
clone size: many; J gene: TRBJ1-1; D gene: NA; V gene: TRBV20-1; CDR3 length: 13; CDR3 DNA: TGCAGTGCTAGAATAGGTTCGGACACTGAAGCTTTCTTT; CDR3 protein: CSARIGSDTEAFF
clone size: NA; J gene: TRBJ2-5; D gene: TRBD1; V gene: TRBV2; CDR3 length: 13; CDR3 DNA: TGTGCCAGCAGGGACAGGGTTAAAGAGACCCAGTACTTC; CDR3 protein: CASRDRVKETQYF
clone size: many; J gene: TRBJ2-1; D gene: NA; V gene: TRBV6-6; CDR3 length: 13; CDR3 DNA: TGTGCCAGCAGTTACTCCACCCTCAATGAGCAGTTCTTC; CDR3 protein: CASSYSTLNEQFF
clone size: few; J gene: TRBJ1-2; D gene: NA; V gene: TRBV30; CDR3 length: 14; CDR3 DNA: TGTGCCTGGAGCCCAGCGGGGGCCAACTATGGCTACACCTTC; CDR3 protein: CAWSPAGANYGYTF
clone size: many; J gene: TRBJ1-2; D gene: NA; V gene: TRBV6-1; CDR3 length: 13; CDR3 DNA: TGTGCCACTCCTCGAGGCCAGTACTATGGCTACACCTTC; CDR3 protein: CATPRGQYYGYTF
clone size: few; J gene: TRBJ1-1; D gene: NA; V gene: TRBV10-3; CDR3 length: 13; CDR3 DNA: TGTGCCACGCAGGAGACGATGAACACTGAAGCTTTCTTT; CDR3 protein: CATQETMNTEAFF
clone size: few; J gene: TRBJ2-2; D gene: TRBD2; V gene: TRBV2; CDR3 length: 14; CDR3 DNA: TGTGCCAGCAGTGCAGCGGGAGGCGCCGGGGAGCTGTTTTTT; CDR3 protein: CASSAAGGAGELFF
clone size: many; J gene: TRBJ1-2; D gene: NA; V gene: TRBV29-1; CDR3 length: 13; CDR3 DNA: TGCAGCGTTACAGAGCCCCCATTGCATGGCTACACCTTC; CDR3 protein: CSVTEPPLHGYTF
clone size: few; J gene: TRBJ1-2; D gene: NA; V gene: TRBV11-1; CDR3 length: 13; CDR3 DNA: TGTGCCAGCAGCTTATCGCTAGGGAGCGGCTACACCTTC; CDR3 protein: CASSLSLGSGYTF
clone size: many; J gene: TRBJ2-1; D gene: TRBD2; V gene: TRBV11-2; CDR3 length: 15; CDR3 DNA: TGTGCCAGCAGCCCCCTAGCGGGAGAGAACAATGAGCAGTTCTTC; CDR3 protein: CASSPLAGENNEQFF
clone size: many; J gene: TRBJ2-1; D gene: TRBD1; V gene: TRBV12-3/TRBV12-4; CDR3 length: 14; CDR3 DNA: TGTGCCAGCAGTGCGGGGACAGGGGGCAATGAGCAGTTCTTC; CDR3 protein: CASSAGTGGNEQFF
clone size: NA; J gene: TRBJ2-5; D gene: NA; V gene: TRBV7-9; CDR3 length: 17; CDR3 DNA: TGTGCCATCAAGCAGGGCGTGGAGCCTTACCTTCAAGAGACCCAGTACTTC; CDR3 protein: CAIKQGVEPYLQETQYF
clone size: NA; J gene: TRBJ1-1; D gene: NA; V gene: TRBV5-1; CDR3 length: 14; CDR3 DNA: TGCGCCAGCAGCCTGAGGGACCAAAACACTGAAGCTTTCTTT; CDR3 protein: CASSLRDQNTEAFF
clone size: few; J gene: TRBJ1-1; D gene: TRBD1; V gene: TRBV29-1; CDR3 length: 14; CDR3 DNA: TGCAGCGTTGGTACAGGGGGCCTGGGCACTGAAGCTTTCTTT; CDR3 protein: CSVGTGGLGTEAFF
clone size: many; J gene: TRBJ1-4; D gene: NA; V gene: TRBV5-1; CDR3 length: 12; CDR3 DNA: TGCGCCAGCAGCGCAGATAATGAAAAACTGTTTTTT; CDR3 protein: CASSADNEKLFF
clone size: many; J gene: TRBJ1-3; D gene: NA; V gene: TRBV20-1; CDR3 length: 14; CDR3 DNA: TGCAGTGCTAGAGTTGGTGGGGCTGGAAACACCATATATTTT; CDR3 protein: CSARVGGAGNTIYF
clone size: NA; J gene: TRBJ2-6; D gene: NA; V gene: TRBV9; CDR3 length: 14; CDR3 DNA: TGTGCCAGCAGCGTATTTTCTGGGGCCAACGTCCTGACTTTC; CDR3 protein: CASSVFSGANVLTF
clone size: NA; J gene: TRBJ2-1; D gene: TRBD2; V gene: TRBV9; CDR3 length: 17; CDR3 DNA: TGTGCCAGCAGCGTAGATCTCCCTAGCGGGGTAAGGCCTGAGCAGTTCTTC; CDR3 protein: CASSVDLPSGVRPEQFF
clone size: few; J gene: TRBJ2-3; D gene: NA; V gene: TRBV7-2; CDR3 length: 12; CDR3 DNA: TGTGCCAGCACTCAACGCACAGATACGCAGTATTTT; CDR3 protein: CASTQRTDTQYF
clone size: many; J gene: TRBJ2-7; D gene: NA; V gene: TRBV6-1; CDR3 length: 12; CDR3 DNA: TGTGCCAGCAGTGAAACGATGGGGGCAGCGTACTTC; CDR3 protein: CASSETMGAAYF
clone size: many; J gene: TRBJ1-1; D gene: NA; V gene: TRBV12-3/TRBV12-4; CDR3 length: 12; CDR3 DNA: TGTGCCAGCAGTTTAGGGGCAATTGAAGCTTTCTTT; CDR3 protein: CASSLGAIEAFF
clone size: NA; J gene: TRBJ1-3; D gene: NA; V gene: TRBV3-1; CDR3 length: 20; CDR3 DNA: TGTGCCAGCAGCCAAGTCCTCTTTCCACCGGGAGGGACCTCGGGAAACACCATATATTTT; CDR3 protein: CASSQVLFPPGGTSGNTIYF
clone size: NA; J gene: TRBJ2-2; D gene: NA; V gene: TRBV6-1; CDR3 length: 13; CDR3 DNA: TGTGCCAGCAGTGAAGGGGACACCGGGGATCTGTTTTTT; CDR3 protein: CASSEGDTGDLFF
clone size: few; J gene: TRBJ1-2; D gene: NA; V gene: TRBV2; CDR3 length: 10; CDR3 DNA: TGTGCCAGCATCCCGGGGGGCTACACCTTC; CDR3 protein: CASIPGGYTF
clone size: many; J gene: TRBJ1-5; D gene: NA; V gene: TRBV18; CDR3 length: 15; CDR3 DNA: TGTGCCAGCTCACCAGACGAGGGTCGCAATCAGCCCCAGCATTTT; CDR3 protein: CASSPDEGRNQPQHF